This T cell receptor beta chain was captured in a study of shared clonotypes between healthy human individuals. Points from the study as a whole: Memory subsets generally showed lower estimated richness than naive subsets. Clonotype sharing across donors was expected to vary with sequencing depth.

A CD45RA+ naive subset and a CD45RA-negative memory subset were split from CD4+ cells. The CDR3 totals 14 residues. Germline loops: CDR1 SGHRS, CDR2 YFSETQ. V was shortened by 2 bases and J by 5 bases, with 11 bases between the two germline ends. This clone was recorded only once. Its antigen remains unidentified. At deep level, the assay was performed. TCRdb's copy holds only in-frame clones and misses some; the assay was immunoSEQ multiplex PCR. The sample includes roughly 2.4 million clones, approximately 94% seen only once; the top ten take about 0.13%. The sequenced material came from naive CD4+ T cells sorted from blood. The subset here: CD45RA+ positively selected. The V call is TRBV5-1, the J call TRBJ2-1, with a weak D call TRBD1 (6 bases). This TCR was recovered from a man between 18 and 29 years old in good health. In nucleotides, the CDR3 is TGCGCCAGCAGCTTAAGGACAGTAAACAATGAGCAGTTCTTC. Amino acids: CASSLRTVNNEQFF. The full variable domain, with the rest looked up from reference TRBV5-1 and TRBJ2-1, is KAGVTQTPRYLIKTRGQQVTLSCSPISGHRSVSWYQQTPGQGLQFLFEYFSETQRNKGNFPGRFSGRQFSNSRSEMNVSTLELGDSALYLCASSLRTVNNEQFFGPGTRLTVL.